What follows are 16 T cell receptor beta chains derived from one specimen sequenced in a study of T cell responses to AZD1222 COVID-19 vaccine. Clones were sequenced by immunoSEQ multiplex PCR, and TCRdb holds only the in-frame ones, with some missing. The sample comprises 70,000 or so clones, under 90% of which are singletons, and 5.5% to 8% rests with the top ten. Source: peripheral blood, taken 28 days after the second AZD1222 dose. Every receptor here comes from an adult who received the AZD1222 COVID-19 vaccine.

The chain combines TRBV19 with TRBJ1-1; weak D call: TRBD1 (6 bases). Germline V CDR1 and CDR2: LNHDA, SQIVND (reference sequence). Trimming shortened V by 5 bases and J by 7 bases, and 20 bases separated the two germline ends. The CDR3 consists of 15 residues. The CDR3 spells CASSSYSGGLVEAFF. The DNA of the CDR3 is TGTGCCAGTAGTTCCTATTCCGGGGGGCTGGTTGAAGCTTTCTTT.

V gene TRBV15 combines with J gene TRBJ2-7, with TRBD1 matching 10 bases. The CDR3 totals 14 residues. Per the germline V gene, CDR1 is LNHNV and CDR2 is YYDKDF (reference sequence). V gave up 7 bases and J gave up 4 bases; unmatched junction bases: 7. CDR3 bases: TGTGCCACCACCCGCGACAGGGGGCCTTACGAGCAGTACTTC. Its translation is CATTRDRGPYEQYF.

This chain joins TRBV5-5 and TRBJ1-2; 7 nucleotides align to TRBD1. The trim removed 0 bases at V and 4 bases at J, leaving 9 bases unmatched. The CDR3 length is 16 residues. Germline CDR1 and CDR2: SGHKS and YYEKEE (reference sequence). This CDR3 is CASSLVKGAGRYGYTF. The CDR3 DNA sequence: TGTGCCAGCAGCTTGGTAAAGGGGGCAGGACGCTATGGCTACACCTTC.

Only one count was recorded for this clone. The chain is built from TRBV11-2 and TRBJ1-3; the D gene is possibly TRBD1 (5 bases). CDR3 length: 16 amino acids. Germline loops: CDR1 SGHAT, CDR2 FQNNGV. Trimming stripped 2 bases from V and 0 bases from J, with 11 bases between. CDR3: CASSLQGRSSGNTIYF. CDR3 DNA sequence: TGTGCCAGCAGCTTACAGGGTAGAAGCTCTGGAAACACCATATATTTT.

This chain joins TRBV7-2 and TRBJ1-5; TRBD1 might be the D (5 bases). The germline gives CDR1 SGHTA, CDR2 FQGNSA. CDR3 length: 12 residues. Trimming left V 4 bases short and J 7 bases short, with 8 bases between. The CDR3, as DNA: TGTGCCAGCAGCTCCGGGGGACAGCCCCAGCATTTT. Its protein product is CASSSGGQPQHF.

The V and J genes are TRBV28 and TRBJ2-5; D is ambiguous. CDR3 size: 14 residues. V lost 1 base and J 4 bases, leaving 10 bases between the germline ends. Germline V lookup: CDR1 MDHEN, CDR2 SYDVKM. CDR3 in amino acids: CASSLSWEGETQYF. CDR3 bases: TGTGCCAGCAGTTTATCCTGGGAAGGAGAGACCCAGTACTTC. Using reference TRBV28 and TRBJ2-5 for the parts outside the CDR3, the full variable domain is DVKVTQSSRYLVKRTGEKVFLECVQDMDHENMFWYRQDPGLGLRLIYFSYDVKMKEKGDIPEGYSVSREKKERFSLILESASTNQTSMYLCASSLSWEGETQYFGPGTRLLVL.

The chain carries TRBV4-3 and TRBJ2-7, with 7 bases that match TRBD1. CDR3 size: 14 residues. Germline V gives CDR1 LGHNA, CDR2 YSLEER. Losses at the gene ends were 4 bases for V and 2 bases for J; bases not matched to a gene: 5. Here the CDR3 DNA reads TGCGCCAGCAGCCTACTAACAGGGGCCTACGAGCAGTACTTC. It is translated as CASSLLTGAYEQYF.

The chain couples TRBV30 to TRBJ1-1, with D perhaps TRBD1 (6 bases). Trimming pared 4 bases from V and 1 base from J, leaving 16 bases between. The CDR3 length is 15 residues. Per the germline V gene, CDR1 is GTSNPN and CDR2 is SVGIG (reference sequence). CDR3 coding DNA: TGTGCCTGGACCCCGGGACAATTCGGGAACACTGAAGCTTTCTTT. It translates to CAWTPGQFGNTEAFF.

This chain links TRBV5-1 with TRBJ2-1; maybe TRBD2 (5 bases). The ends were cut back, 1 base at V and 4 bases at J, with 6 bases in the middle. This CDR3 region has 13 residues. Germline values: CDR1 SGHRS, CDR2 YFSETQ. As DNA, the CDR3 is TGCGCCAGCAGCTTGTGGACTTACAATGAGCAGTTCTTC. It specifies CASSLWTYNEQFF.

This clone was recorded only once. The chain recombines TRBV5-1 with TRBJ2-7; tentative D call: TRBD2 (6 bases). Germline V CDR1 and CDR2: SGHRS, YFSETQ. V shed 7 bases and J shed 2 bases, with 16 bases lying between them. The CDR3 totals 14 residues. CDR3 residues: CASGGLNAPYEQYF. The CDR3 coding sequence is TGCGCCAGCGGGGGACTCAATGCACCCTACGAGCAGTACTTC.

The V gene is TRBV12-5, the J gene TRBJ1-1, with 8 bases matching TRBD1. The V gene's germline CDR1 is LGHNT and CDR2 FRNRAP. The ends lost 4 bases at V and 4 bases at J; junction bases unmatched: 5. The CDR3 is 14 residues long. The CDR3 DNA reads as TGTGCTAGTGGTTCAGGACAGGGAGGCACTGAAGCTTTCTTT. Translating it yields CASGSGQGGTEAFF.

The V gene is TRBV6-1, the J gene TRBJ1-4, with a tentative D call TRBD1 (6 bases). This CDR3 region has 15 residues. Trimming left V 2 bases short and J 8 bases short, with 15 bases between. Germline CDR1 and CDR2: MNHNS and SASEGT. CDR3 residues: CASSEQIQGNEKLFF. CDR3 DNA sequence: TGTGCCAGCAGTGAACAAATACAGGGCAACGAAAAACTGTTTTTT.

Note on this clone: A junction boundary mismatches the germline segment, possibly from a read error. The CDR3 coding sequence is TGTGCCAGTAGTATAACTTTGGACAGGGGTAACTATGGCCACACCTTC. Protein product: CASSITLDRGNYGHTF. The V and J genes are TRBV19 and TRBJ1-2; 9 nucleotides line up with TRBD1. The CDR3 totals 16 residues. Per the germline V gene, CDR1 is LNHDA and CDR2 is SQIVND (reference sequence).

The rearrangement joins TRBV3-1 (or the pseudogene TRBV3-2) to TRBJ1-5; the D gene is possibly TRBD1 (6 bases). Germline V gives CDR1 LGHDT, CDR2 YNNKEL (reference sequence). Trimming removed 4 bases at V and 4 bases at J, with 23 bases between. The CDR3 sequence is 18 residues long. Written as DNA, the CDR3 is TGTGCCAGCAGCCCGGGACATTCAGGTGTGGGGACTAATCAGCCCCAGCATTTT. Translating it yields CASSPGHSGVGTNQPQHF.

The chain has TRBV5-6 and TRBJ1-5; possible D gene TRBD1, 5 bases. V was clipped by 0 bases and J by 4 bases, with 11 bases between them. The CDR3 is 15 residues long. The V gene's germline CDR1 is SGHDT and CDR2 YYEEEE. This CDR3 is CASSLEAGGNQPQHF. The CDR3 nucleotides read TGTGCCAGCAGCTTGGAAGCCGGGGGAAATCAGCCCCAGCATTTT.

The chain combines TRBV11-2 with TRBJ1-4; 7 bases are shared with TRBD1. V trimming: 5 bases; J trimming: 2 bases; junction bases outside the gene matches: 8. The CDR3 loop spans 16 amino acids. CDR1 is SGHAT and CDR2 is FQNNGV in the germline V gene. The CDR3 region is CASSQGPRGTNEKLFF. The CDR3 DNA follows: TGTGCCAGCAGCCAGGGTCCCAGGGGGACTAATGAAAAACTGTTTTTT.